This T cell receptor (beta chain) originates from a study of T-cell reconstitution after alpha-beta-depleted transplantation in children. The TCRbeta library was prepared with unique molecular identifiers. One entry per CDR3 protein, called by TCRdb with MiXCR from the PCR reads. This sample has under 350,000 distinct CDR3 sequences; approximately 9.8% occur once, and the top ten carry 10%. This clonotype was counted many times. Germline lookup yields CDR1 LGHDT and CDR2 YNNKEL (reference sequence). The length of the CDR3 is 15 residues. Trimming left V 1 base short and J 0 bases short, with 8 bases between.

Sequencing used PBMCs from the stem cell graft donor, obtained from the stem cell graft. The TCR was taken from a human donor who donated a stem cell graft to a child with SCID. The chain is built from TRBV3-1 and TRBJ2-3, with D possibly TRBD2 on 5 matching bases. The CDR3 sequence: CASSQGTSSTDTQYF. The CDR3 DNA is TGTGCCAGCAGCCAAGGGACTTCTAGCACAGATACGCAGTATTTT.